Listed below are T cell receptor beta chains from one sample, sequenced in a study of cytomegalovirus exposure and HLA in healthy donors. TCRdb keeps only in-frame clones here, not all; method: immunoSEQ multiplex PCR. Of some 95,000 clones in the sample, more than 65% were seen once. The sequenced sample was PBMCs. The receptor set was obtained from a woman aged 18-29 years in good health and CMV-seropositive. Both conserved end residues are part of each CDR3. The order of the fields is D gene, V gene, J gene, clone size, CDR3 DNA, CDR3 protein. The D gene is left open where the match is weak. For some rows the clone size is stated as once, few or many, or as a class when expanded; others skip it.

d_gene: .; v_gene: TRBV4-2; j_gene: TRBJ2-7; abundance: few; CDR3nt: TGTGCCAGCAGCACCCGGGATGGACTCGCTGAGATCTACGAGCAGTACTTC; CDR3aa: CASSTRDGLAEIYEQYF
d_gene: TRBD1; v_gene: TRBV12-5; j_gene: TRBJ1-2; abundance: .; CDR3nt: TGTGCTAGTGCCCAACAGGGGACACTAACAACCTCTTATGGCTACACCTTC; CDR3aa: CASAQQGTLTTSYGYTF
d_gene: .; v_gene: TRBV4-2; j_gene: TRBJ2-7; abundance: .; CDR3nt: TGTGCCAGCAGCCAAGATTGGAGCGAGCAGTACTTC; CDR3aa: CASSQDWSEQYF
d_gene: .; v_gene: TRBV19; j_gene: TRBJ1-6; abundance: .; CDR3nt: TGTGCCAGTAGTATCGGGAGCCTCCCGAGTGTCGGTTCACCCCTCCACTTT; CDR3aa: CASSIGSLPSVGSPLHF
d_gene: TRBD2; v_gene: TRBV4-2; j_gene: TRBJ2-7; abundance: .; CDR3nt: TGTGCCAGCAGCCCACGGCTAGCGGCTTCCTACGAGCAGTACTTC; CDR3aa: CASSPRLAASYEQYF
d_gene: .; v_gene: TRBV9; j_gene: TRBJ2-5; abundance: .; CDR3nt: TGTGCCAGCAGCGAGCGGCCTGGTAGTTTGGAGACCCAGTACTTC; CDR3aa: CASSERPGSLETQYF
d_gene: .; v_gene: TRBV4-2; j_gene: TRBJ1-2; abundance: .; CDR3nt: TGTGCCAGCAGCCAAGAGGGGGCCTATGGCTACACCTTC; CDR3aa: CASSQEGAYGYTF
d_gene: .; v_gene: TRBV9; j_gene: TRBJ2-1; abundance: .; CDR3nt: TGTGCCAGCAGCGTTTCTAGCGCCCTAGGTAATGAGCAGTTCTTC; CDR3aa: CASSVSSALGNEQFF
d_gene: TRBD2; v_gene: TRBV6-5; j_gene: TRBJ2-7; abundance: .; CDR3nt: TGTGCCAGCAGCTTCACTAGCGGGGGACCCGAGCAGTACTTC; CDR3aa: CASSFTSGGPEQYF
d_gene: TRBD2; v_gene: TRBV25-1; j_gene: TRBJ2-3; abundance: few; CDR3nt: TGTGCCAGCAGTGAATCAACTAGCGGGGCCACAGATACGCAGTATTTT; CDR3aa: CASSESTSGATDTQYF
d_gene: .; v_gene: TRBV28; j_gene: TRBJ1-1; abundance: once; CDR3nt: TGTGCCAGCTATACAGGGTCCAGCGTGAACACTGAAGCTTTCTTT; CDR3aa: CASYTGSSVNTEAFF
d_gene: TRBD1; v_gene: TRBV15; j_gene: TRBJ2-1; abundance: .; CDR3nt: TGTGCCACCAGCAGAGGGACAGGGGGCGAAAATGAGCAGTTCTTC; CDR3aa: CATSRGTGGENEQFF
d_gene: TRBD1; v_gene: TRBV10-3; j_gene: TRBJ2-3; abundance: few; CDR3nt: TGTGCCATCAGTGAGGACAGGGTCACAGATACGCAGTATTTT; CDR3aa: CAISEDRVTDTQYF
d_gene: TRBD1; v_gene: TRBV11-2; j_gene: TRBJ1-1; abundance: .; CDR3nt: TGTGCCAGCAGCCAATCTCCCGGGACAGAGAGGAACACTGAAGCTTTCTTT; CDR3aa: CASSQSPGTERNTEAFF
d_gene: TRBD1; v_gene: TRBV5-6; j_gene: TRBJ1-5; abundance: once; CDR3nt: TGTGCCAGCAGCTCTTACACTGGACAGGGCCTCGGTCAGCCCCAGCATTTT; CDR3aa: CASSSYTGQGLGQPQHF
d_gene: TRBD1; v_gene: TRBV7-9; j_gene: TRBJ2-3; abundance: .; CDR3nt: TGTGCCAGCAGGTGGACAGGGGGCCGGCCAGATACGCAGTATTTT; CDR3aa: CASRWTGGRPDTQYF
d_gene: .; v_gene: TRBV4-3; j_gene: TRBJ1-1; abundance: .; CDR3nt: TGCGCCAGCAGCCAAGAGGGGCAGGGAAAGTGGGACACTGAAGCTTTCTTT; CDR3aa: CASSQEGQGKWDTEAFF
d_gene: .; v_gene: TRBV6-1; j_gene: TRBJ2-7; abundance: few; CDR3nt: TGTGCCAGCAGCCCGGGCGGGACTGCCGCCTACGAGCAGTACTTC; CDR3aa: CASSPGGTAAYEQYF
d_gene: TRBD1; v_gene: TRBV5-1; j_gene: TRBJ1-1; abundance: few; CDR3nt: TGCGCCAGCAGAGGGGGCAGGGGGACCGGGAACACTGAAGCTTTCTTT; CDR3aa: CASRGGRGTGNTEAFF
d_gene: TRBD1; v_gene: TRBV5-1; j_gene: TRBJ2-6; abundance: few; CDR3nt: TGCGCCAGCAGCAGAGGACAGGGAGGCTCTGGGGCCAACGTCCTGACTTTC; CDR3aa: CASSRGQGGSGANVLTF
d_gene: TRBD1; v_gene: TRBV28; j_gene: TRBJ1-3; abundance: .; CDR3nt: TGTGCCAGCAGGCCGACTACAGGGGTCTCAGGAAACACCATATATTTT; CDR3aa: CASRPTTGVSGNTIYF
d_gene: .; v_gene: TRBV4-2; j_gene: TRBJ2-7; abundance: .; CDR3nt: TGTGCCAGCAGCCAAGAGGCGGCCGTCCCCGAGCAGTACTTC; CDR3aa: CASSQEAAVPEQYF
d_gene: TRBD2; v_gene: TRBV5-6; j_gene: TRBJ2-5; abundance: .; CDR3nt: TGTGCCAGCAGCTTGTCCTTGCGGGAGCTAGAGACCCAGTACTTC; CDR3aa: CASSLSLRELETQYF
d_gene: .; v_gene: TRBV6-4; j_gene: TRBJ2-4; abundance: .; CDR3nt: TGTGCCAGCACCTCTAGCGCAGCCAAAAACATTCAGTACTTC; CDR3aa: CASTSSAAKNIQYF
d_gene: .; v_gene: TRBV25-1; j_gene: TRBJ1-6; abundance: few; CDR3nt: TGTGCCAGCAGTGAATCTGGACTGCCTGGCGGTTCACCCCTCCACTTT; CDR3aa: CASSESGLPGGSPLHF
d_gene: .; v_gene: TRBV6-5; j_gene: TRBJ2-7; abundance: .; CDR3nt: TGTGCCAGCACCCCGAAGTCCCCACCCTACGAGCAGTACTTC; CDR3aa: CASTPKSPPYEQYF
d_gene: TRBD2; v_gene: TRBV29-1; j_gene: TRBJ2-3; abundance: .; CDR3nt: TGCAGCGTTGAAGCGGGACTAGCGGGAGATGGAGATACGCAGTATTTT; CDR3aa: CSVEAGLAGDGDTQYF
d_gene: .; v_gene: TRBV5-1; j_gene: TRBJ2-2; abundance: few; CDR3nt: TGCGCCAGCAGCGTAACAGTCACCGGGGAGCTGTTTTTT; CDR3aa: CASSVTVTGELFF
d_gene: .; v_gene: TRBV7-2; j_gene: TRBJ2-1; abundance: .; CDR3nt: TGTGCCAGCAGCTTAGTCACTAGCTCGTCCTACAATGAGCAGTTCTTC; CDR3aa: CASSLVTSSSYNEQFF
d_gene: .; v_gene: TRBV7-9; j_gene: TRBJ1-1; abundance: .; CDR3nt: TGTGCCAGCAGCTTAGGATGGGGGACTCGGAACACTGAAGCTTTCTTT; CDR3aa: CASSLGWGTRNTEAFF
d_gene: .; v_gene: TRBV7-9; j_gene: TRBJ2-7; abundance: .; CDR3nt: TGTGCCAGCAGCTTAGGGCAGGGGACCTACGAGCAGTACTTC; CDR3aa: CASSLGQGTYEQYF
d_gene: .; v_gene: TRBV10-2; j_gene: TRBJ2-2; abundance: .; CDR3nt: TGCGCCAGCAGGGGGGGTAACACCGGGGAGCTGTTTTTT; CDR3aa: CASRGGNTGELFF
d_gene: TRBD1; v_gene: TRBV6-6; j_gene: TRBJ2-7; abundance: .; CDR3nt: TGTGCCAGCAGTTACTCGACAGGGGAGCAGTACTTC; CDR3aa: CASSYSTGEQYF
d_gene: .; v_gene: TRBV7-6; j_gene: TRBJ1-1; abundance: .; CDR3nt: TGTGCCAGCAGTCTAAATGCGGGGGGGTCCATGAACACTGAAGCTTTCTTT; CDR3aa: CASSLNAGGSMNTEAFF
d_gene: TRBD1; v_gene: TRBV7-2; j_gene: TRBJ2-3; abundance: .; CDR3nt: TGTGCCAGCAGCGTTGGACAGGGAAGCACAGATACGCAGTATTTT; CDR3aa: CASSVGQGSTDTQYF
d_gene: .; v_gene: TRBV18; j_gene: TRBJ1-3; abundance: .; CDR3nt: TGTGCCAGCTCACCAACAGCTGTGGGGAGCTCTGGAAACACCATATATTTT; CDR3aa: CASSPTAVGSSGNTIYF
d_gene: .; v_gene: TRBV5-1; j_gene: TRBJ1-1; abundance: few; CDR3nt: TGCGCCAGCAGCTTCGTAATGAACACTGAAGCTTTCTTT; CDR3aa: CASSFVMNTEAFF
d_gene: .; v_gene: TRBV25-1; j_gene: TRBJ1-1; abundance: .; CDR3nt: TGTGCCAGCAGTGATCCTGGAGCAGAAGGGGAAACTGAAGCTTTCTTT; CDR3aa: CASSDPGAEGETEAFF
d_gene: TRBD2; v_gene: TRBV5-1; j_gene: TRBJ2-5; abundance: once; CDR3nt: TGCGCCAGCAGCGCAGGACTAGCGGGAGGGCCCTCGGAGACCCAGTACTTC; CDR3aa: CASSAGLAGGPSETQYF
d_gene: .; v_gene: TRBV5-1; j_gene: TRBJ1-2; abundance: .; CDR3nt: TGCGCCAGCAGCCTCGGACAAAGCTATGGCTACACCTTC; CDR3aa: CASSLGQSYGYTF
d_gene: .; v_gene: TRBV7-9; j_gene: TRBJ2-6; abundance: .; CDR3nt: TGTGCCCCGAGCCAAGGCGGATTAATGAGCTCTGGGGCCAACGTCCTGACTTTC; CDR3aa: CAPSQGGLMSSGANVLTF
d_gene: .; v_gene: TRBV28; j_gene: TRBJ2-1; abundance: .; CDR3nt: TGTGCCAGCAGTCCTCTCTCCAGGACACGGTTCTTC; CDR3aa: CASSPLSRTRFF
d_gene: TRBD2; v_gene: TRBV4-3; j_gene: TRBJ2-2; abundance: .; CDR3nt: TGCGCCAGCAGCCAAGATGCACTAGCGGGGGGGAAGAACACCGGGGAGCTGTTTTTT; CDR3aa: CASSQDALAGGKNTGELFF
d_gene: .; v_gene: TRBV7-2; j_gene: TRBJ2-7; abundance: .; CDR3nt: TGTGCCAGCAGCTTAGCCGGGGTTAATCGCTACGAGCAGTACTTC; CDR3aa: CASSLAGVNRYEQYF
d_gene: TRBD2; v_gene: TRBV11-1; j_gene: TRBJ2-5; abundance: .; CDR3nt: TGTGCCAGCAGCAGCGGGGGTCAAGAGACCCAGTACTTC; CDR3aa: CASSSGGQETQYF
d_gene: .; v_gene: TRBV4-1; j_gene: TRBJ2-3; abundance: .; CDR3nt: TGCGCCAGCAGCCAAGCCGGGACACTGAGGGATACGCAGTATTTT; CDR3aa: CASSQAGTLRDTQYF
d_gene: .; v_gene: TRBV4-2; j_gene: TRBJ1-4; abundance: medium-sized; CDR3nt: TGTGCCAGCAGCCACCGGAGTGAGGAACTGTTTTTT; CDR3aa: CASSHRSEELFF
d_gene: TRBD2; v_gene: TRBV19; j_gene: TRBJ2-1; abundance: .; CDR3nt: TGTGCCAGTAGTATCGCGGGGACTAGCGGGAGTAATGAGCAGTTCTTC; CDR3aa: CASSIAGTSGSNEQFF
d_gene: .; v_gene: TRBV5-4; j_gene: TRBJ2-7; abundance: .; CDR3nt: TGTGCCAGCAGCTTGGCAGGGACCTACGAGCAGTACTTC; CDR3aa: CASSLAGTYEQYF
d_gene: .; v_gene: TRBV9; j_gene: TRBJ2-3; abundance: few; CDR3nt: TGTGCCAGCAGCCCCTCCCGGACTAGCACAGATACGCAGTATTTT; CDR3aa: CASSPSRTSTDTQYF
d_gene: TRBD2; v_gene: TRBV7-2; j_gene: TRBJ2-1; abundance: .; CDR3nt: TGTGCCAGCAGCCTGACCGGGACTAGCATTCATGAGCAGTTCTTC; CDR3aa: CASSLTGTSIHEQFF
d_gene: .; v_gene: TRBV5-6; j_gene: TRBJ2-7; abundance: .; CDR3nt: TGTGCCAGCAGCCCCGGCGGGTATCCCTCCCCCGAGCAGTACTTC; CDR3aa: CASSPGGYPSPEQYF